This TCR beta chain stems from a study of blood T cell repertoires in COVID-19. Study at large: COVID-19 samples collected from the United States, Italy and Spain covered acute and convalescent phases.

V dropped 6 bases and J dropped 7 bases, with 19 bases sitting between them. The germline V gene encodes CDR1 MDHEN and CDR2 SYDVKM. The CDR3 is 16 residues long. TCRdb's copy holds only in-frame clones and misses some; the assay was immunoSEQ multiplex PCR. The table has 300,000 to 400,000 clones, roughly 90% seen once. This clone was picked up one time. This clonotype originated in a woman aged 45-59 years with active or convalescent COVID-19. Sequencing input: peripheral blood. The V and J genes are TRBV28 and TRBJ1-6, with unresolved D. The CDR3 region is CASSKVLLRYNSPLHF. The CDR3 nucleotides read TGTGCCAGCAGCAAGGTGTTACTACGTTACAATTCACCCCTCCACTTT.